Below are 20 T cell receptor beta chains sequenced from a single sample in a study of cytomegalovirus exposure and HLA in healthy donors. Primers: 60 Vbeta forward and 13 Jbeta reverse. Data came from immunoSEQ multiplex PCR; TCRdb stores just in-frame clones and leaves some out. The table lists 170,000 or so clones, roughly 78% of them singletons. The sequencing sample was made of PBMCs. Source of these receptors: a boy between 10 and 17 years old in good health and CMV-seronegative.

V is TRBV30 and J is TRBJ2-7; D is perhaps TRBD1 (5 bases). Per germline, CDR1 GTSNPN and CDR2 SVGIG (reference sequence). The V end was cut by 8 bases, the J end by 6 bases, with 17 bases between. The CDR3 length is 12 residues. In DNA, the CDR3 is TGTGCCCTCGCGCTTGGGGCTGGCGAGCAGTACTTC. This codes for CALALGAGEQYF. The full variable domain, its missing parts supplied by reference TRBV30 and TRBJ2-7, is SQTIHQWPATLVQPVGSPLSLECTVEGTSNPNLYWYRQAAGRGLQLLFYSVGIGQISSEVPQNLSASRPQDRQFILSSKKLLLSDSGFYLCALALGAGEQYFGPGTRLTVT.

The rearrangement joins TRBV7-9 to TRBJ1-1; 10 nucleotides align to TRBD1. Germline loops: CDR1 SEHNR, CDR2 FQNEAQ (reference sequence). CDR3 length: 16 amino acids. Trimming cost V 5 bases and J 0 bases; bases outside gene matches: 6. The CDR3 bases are TGTGCCAGCAGCCCCGGGACAGGGGATTTGAACACTGAAGCTTTCTTT. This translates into CASSPGTGDLNTEAFF.

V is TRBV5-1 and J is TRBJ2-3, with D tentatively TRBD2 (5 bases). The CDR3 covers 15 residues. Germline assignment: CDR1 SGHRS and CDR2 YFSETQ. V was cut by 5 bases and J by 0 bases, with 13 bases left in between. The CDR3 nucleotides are TGCGCCAGCAGAACCGAGAGGGTGAGCACAGATACGCAGTATTTT. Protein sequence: CASRTERVSTDTQYF.

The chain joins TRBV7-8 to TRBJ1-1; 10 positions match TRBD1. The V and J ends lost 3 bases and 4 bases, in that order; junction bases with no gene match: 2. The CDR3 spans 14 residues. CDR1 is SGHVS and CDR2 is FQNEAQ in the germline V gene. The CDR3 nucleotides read TGTGCCAGCAGCTTTCGGACAGGGGGCACTGAAGCTTTCTTT. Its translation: CASSFRTGGTEAFF.

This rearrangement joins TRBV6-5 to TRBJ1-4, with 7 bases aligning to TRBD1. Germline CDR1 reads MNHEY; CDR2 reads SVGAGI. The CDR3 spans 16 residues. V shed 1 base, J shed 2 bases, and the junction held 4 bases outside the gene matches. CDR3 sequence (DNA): TGTGCCAGCAGTTACTTCAGGGGGGAGACTAATGAAAAACTGTTTTTT. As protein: CASSYFRGETNEKLFF.

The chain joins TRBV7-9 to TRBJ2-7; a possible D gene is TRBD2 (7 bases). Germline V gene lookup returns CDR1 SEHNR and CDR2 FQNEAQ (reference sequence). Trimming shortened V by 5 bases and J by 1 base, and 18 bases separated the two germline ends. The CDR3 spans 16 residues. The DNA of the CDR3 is TGTGCCAGCAGCCCGAGGCGGGGGCCCCTGTCCTACGAGCAGTACTTC. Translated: CASSPRRGPLSYEQYF.

The CDR3 is CASSPRDRTEAFF. DNA of the CDR3: TGTGCCAGCAGCCCACGGGATCGCACTGAAGCTTTCTTT. V is TRBV5-6 and J is TRBJ1-1; D gene unclear. In germline, CDR1 is SGHDT, CDR2 YYEEEE. This CDR3 contains 13 residues. Trimming pared 4 bases from V and 4 bases from J, leaving 11 bases between.

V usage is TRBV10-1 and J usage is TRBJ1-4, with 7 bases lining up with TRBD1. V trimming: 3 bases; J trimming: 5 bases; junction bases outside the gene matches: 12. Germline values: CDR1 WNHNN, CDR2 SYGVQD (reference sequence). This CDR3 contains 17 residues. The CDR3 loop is CASSDLSRDRVNEKLFF. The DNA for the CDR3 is TGCGCCAGCAGTGACCTCTCCCGGGACAGAGTAAATGAAAAACTGTTTTTT.

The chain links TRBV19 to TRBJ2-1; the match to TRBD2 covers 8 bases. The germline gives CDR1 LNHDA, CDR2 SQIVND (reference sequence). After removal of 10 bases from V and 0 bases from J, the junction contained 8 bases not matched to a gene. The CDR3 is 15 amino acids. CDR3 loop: CATNPSGSSYNEQFF. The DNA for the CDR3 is TGTGCCACGAACCCGAGCGGGAGCTCCTACAATGAGCAGTTCTTC.

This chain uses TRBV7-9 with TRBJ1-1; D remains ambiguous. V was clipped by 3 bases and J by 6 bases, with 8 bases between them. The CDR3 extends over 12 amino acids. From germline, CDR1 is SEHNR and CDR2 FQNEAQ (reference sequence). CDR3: CASSFLSAEAFF. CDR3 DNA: TGTGCCAGCAGCTTTTTGAGCGCTGAAGCTTTCTTT. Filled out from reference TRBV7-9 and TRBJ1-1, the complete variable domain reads DTGVSQNPRHKITKRGQNVTFRCDPISEHNRLYWYRQTLGQGPEFLTYFQNEAQLEKSRLLSDRFSAERPKGSFSTLEIQRTEQGDSAMYLCASSFLSAEAFFGQGTRLTVV.

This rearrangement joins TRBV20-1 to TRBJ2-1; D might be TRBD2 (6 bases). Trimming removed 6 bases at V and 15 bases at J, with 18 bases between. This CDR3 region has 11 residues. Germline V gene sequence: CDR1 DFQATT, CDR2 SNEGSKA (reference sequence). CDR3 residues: CSADTGTLMFF. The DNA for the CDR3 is TGCAGTGCCGACACCGGGACTCTGATGTTCTTC.

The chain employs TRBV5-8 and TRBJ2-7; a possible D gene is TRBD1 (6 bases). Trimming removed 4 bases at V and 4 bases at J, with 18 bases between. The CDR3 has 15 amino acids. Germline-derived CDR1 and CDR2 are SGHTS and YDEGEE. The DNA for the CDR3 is TGTGCCAGCAGCCTATCAATGGGGGCAGGATACGAGCAGTACTTC. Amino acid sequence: CASSLSMGAGYEQYF.

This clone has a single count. The CDR3 region has the DNA TGTGCCGGTAGACAGGGGGCCCAGGCTGGTGTGTATGGCTACACCTTC. It encodes CAGRQGAQAGVYGYTF. The chain is built from TRBV2 and TRBJ1-2, with 10 bases that match TRBD1. The V and J ends lost 11 bases and 5 bases, in that order; junction bases with no gene match: 17. Germline loops: CDR1 SNHLY, CDR2 FYNNEI. The CDR3 sequence is 16 residues long.

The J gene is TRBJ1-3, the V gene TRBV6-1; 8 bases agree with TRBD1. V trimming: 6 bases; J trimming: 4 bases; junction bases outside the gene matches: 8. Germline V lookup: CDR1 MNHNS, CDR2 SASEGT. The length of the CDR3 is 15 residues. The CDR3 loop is CASRPRGQRGNTIYF. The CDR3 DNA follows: TGTGCCAGCAGACCCAGGGGGCAGAGGGGAAACACCATATATTTT.

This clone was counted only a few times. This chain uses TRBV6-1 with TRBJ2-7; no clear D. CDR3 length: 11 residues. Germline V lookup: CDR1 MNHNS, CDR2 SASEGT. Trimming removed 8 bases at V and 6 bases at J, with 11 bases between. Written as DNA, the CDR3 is TGTGCCAGCGGGCACAGCAGCGAGCAGTACTTC. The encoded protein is CASGHSSEQYF.

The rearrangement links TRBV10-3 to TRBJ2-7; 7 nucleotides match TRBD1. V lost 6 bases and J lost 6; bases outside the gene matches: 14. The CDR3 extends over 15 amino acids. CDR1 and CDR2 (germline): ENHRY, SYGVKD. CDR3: CAIRVTGTDGLEQYF. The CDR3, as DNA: TGTGCCATCAGGGTAACCGGGACAGACGGCCTCGAGCAGTACTTC.

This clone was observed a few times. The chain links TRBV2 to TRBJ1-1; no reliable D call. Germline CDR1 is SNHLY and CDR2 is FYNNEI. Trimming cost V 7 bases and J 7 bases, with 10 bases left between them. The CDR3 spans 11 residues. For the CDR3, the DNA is TGTGCCAGCATGTGGGCAGATGAAGCTTTCTTT. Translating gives CASMWADEAFF.

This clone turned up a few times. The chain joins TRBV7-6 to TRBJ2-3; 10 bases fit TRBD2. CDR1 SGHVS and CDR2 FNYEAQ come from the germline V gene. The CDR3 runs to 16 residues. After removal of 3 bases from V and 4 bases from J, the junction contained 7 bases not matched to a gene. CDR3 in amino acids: CASSFGLAEASDTQYF. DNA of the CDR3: TGTGCCAGCAGCTTTGGACTAGCGGAAGCCTCAGATACGCAGTATTTT. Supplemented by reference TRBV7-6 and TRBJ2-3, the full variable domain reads GAGVSQSPRYKVTKRGQDVALRCDPISGHVSLYWYRQALGQGPEFLTYFNYEAQQDKSGLPNDRFSAERPEGSISTLTIQRTEQRDSAMYRCASSFGLAEASDTQYFGPGTRLTVL.

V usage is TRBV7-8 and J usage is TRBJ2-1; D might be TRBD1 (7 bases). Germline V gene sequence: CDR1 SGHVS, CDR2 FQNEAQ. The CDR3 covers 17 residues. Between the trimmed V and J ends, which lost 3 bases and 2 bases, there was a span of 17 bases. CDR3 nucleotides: TGTGCCAGCAGCTTTGGAGGGGGCGTTCACGCCTACAATGAGCAGTTCTTC. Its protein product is CASSFGGGVHAYNEQFF. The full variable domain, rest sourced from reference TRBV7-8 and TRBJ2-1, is GAGVSQSPRYKVAKRGQDVALRCDPISGHVSLFWYQQALGQGPEFLTYFQNEAQLDKSGLPSDRFFAERPEGSVSTLKIQRTQQEDSAVYLCASSFGGGVHAYNEQFFGPGTRLTVL.

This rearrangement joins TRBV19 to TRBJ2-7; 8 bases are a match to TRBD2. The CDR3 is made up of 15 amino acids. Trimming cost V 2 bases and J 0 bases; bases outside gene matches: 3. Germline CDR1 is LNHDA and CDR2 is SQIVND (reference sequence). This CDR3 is CASSISAGVSYEQYF. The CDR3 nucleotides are TGTGCCAGTAGTATATCAGCGGGGGTCTCCTACGAGCAGTACTTC.